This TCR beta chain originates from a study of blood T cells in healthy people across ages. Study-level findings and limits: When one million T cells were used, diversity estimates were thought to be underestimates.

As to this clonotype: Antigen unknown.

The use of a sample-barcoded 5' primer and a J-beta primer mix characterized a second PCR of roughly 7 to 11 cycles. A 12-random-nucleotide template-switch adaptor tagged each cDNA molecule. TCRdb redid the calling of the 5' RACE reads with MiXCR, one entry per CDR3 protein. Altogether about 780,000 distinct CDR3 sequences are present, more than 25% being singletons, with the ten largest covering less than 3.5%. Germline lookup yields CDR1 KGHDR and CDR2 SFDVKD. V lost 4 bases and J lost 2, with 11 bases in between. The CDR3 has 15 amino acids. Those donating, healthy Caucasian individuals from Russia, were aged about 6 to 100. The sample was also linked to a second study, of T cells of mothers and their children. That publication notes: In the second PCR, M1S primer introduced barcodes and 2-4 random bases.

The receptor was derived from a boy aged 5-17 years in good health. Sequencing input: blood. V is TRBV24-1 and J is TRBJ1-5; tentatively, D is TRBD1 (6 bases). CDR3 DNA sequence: TGTGCCACCAGTGAGGGGGCCAGGGGCAATCAGCCCCAGCATTTT. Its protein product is CATSEGARGNQPQHF.